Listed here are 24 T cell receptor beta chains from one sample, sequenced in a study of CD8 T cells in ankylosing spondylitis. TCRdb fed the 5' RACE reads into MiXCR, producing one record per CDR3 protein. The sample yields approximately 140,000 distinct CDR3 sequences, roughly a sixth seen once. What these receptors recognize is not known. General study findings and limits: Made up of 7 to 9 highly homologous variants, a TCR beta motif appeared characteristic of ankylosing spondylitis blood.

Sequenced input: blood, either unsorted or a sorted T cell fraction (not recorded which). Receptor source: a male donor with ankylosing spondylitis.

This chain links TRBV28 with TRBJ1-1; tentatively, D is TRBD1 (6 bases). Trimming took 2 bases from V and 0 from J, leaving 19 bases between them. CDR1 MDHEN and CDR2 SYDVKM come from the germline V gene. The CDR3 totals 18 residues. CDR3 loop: CASSLRRGQDPMNTEAFF. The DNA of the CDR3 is TGTGCCAGCAGTTTAAGGCGGGGACAAGACCCGATGAACACTGAAGCTTTCTTT.

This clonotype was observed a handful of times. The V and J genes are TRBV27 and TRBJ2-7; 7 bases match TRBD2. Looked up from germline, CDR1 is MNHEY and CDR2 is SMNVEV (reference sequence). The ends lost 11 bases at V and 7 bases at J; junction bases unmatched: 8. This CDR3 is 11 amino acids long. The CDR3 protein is CAVGTRGEQYF. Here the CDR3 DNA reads TGTGCCGTCGGGACGCGGGGGGAGCAGTACTTC.

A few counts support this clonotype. As DNA, the CDR3 is TGTGCCAGCAGCGGTTTGGGCGGGAGGGCCACCGGGGAGCTGTTTTTT. It translates to CASSGLGGRATGELFF. The V call is TRBV9, the J call TRBJ2-2, with 9 bases matching TRBD2. CDR1 SGDLS and CDR2 YYNGEE come from the germline V gene. The length of the CDR3 is 16 residues. Trimming at V came to 3 bases and at J to 4 bases, leaving 7 bases not matched to a gene.

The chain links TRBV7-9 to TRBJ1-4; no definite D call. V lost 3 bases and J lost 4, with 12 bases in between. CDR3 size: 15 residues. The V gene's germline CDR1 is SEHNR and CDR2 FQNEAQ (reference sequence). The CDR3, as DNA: TGTGCCAGCAGCTTCGGATCTCAGGTTAATGAAAAACTGTTTTTT. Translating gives CASSFGSQVNEKLFF.

Here the CDR3 reads CSVEDHSPRTANTEAFF. As DNA, the CDR3 is TGCAGCGTTGAAGACCATTCACCCCGGACAGCGAACACTGAAGCTTTCTTT. The chain couples TRBV29-1 to TRBJ1-1; tentatively, D is TRBD1 (6 bases). V was trimmed by 0 bases and J by 1 base, leaving 18 bases between them. The CDR3 sequence is 17 residues long. The germline V gene has CDR1 SQVTM and CDR2 ANQGSEA.

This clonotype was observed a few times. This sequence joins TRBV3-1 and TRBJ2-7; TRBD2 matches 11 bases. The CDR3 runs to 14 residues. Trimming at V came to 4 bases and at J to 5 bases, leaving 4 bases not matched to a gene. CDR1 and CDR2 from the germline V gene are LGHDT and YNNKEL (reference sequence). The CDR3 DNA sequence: TGTGCCAGCAGCCTGTCGGGACTAGCGGACGAGCAGTACTTC. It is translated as CASSLSGLADEQYF.

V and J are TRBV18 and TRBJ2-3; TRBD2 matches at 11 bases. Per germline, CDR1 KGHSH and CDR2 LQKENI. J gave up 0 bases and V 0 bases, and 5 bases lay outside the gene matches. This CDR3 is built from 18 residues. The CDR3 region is CASSPPTSGSSSTDTQYF. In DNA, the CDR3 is TGTGCCAGCTCACCACCTACTAGCGGGAGTTCTAGCACAGATACGCAGTATTTT.

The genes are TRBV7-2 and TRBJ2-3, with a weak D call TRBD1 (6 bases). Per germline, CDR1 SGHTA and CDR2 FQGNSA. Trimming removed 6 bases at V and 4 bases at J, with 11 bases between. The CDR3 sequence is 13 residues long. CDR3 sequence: CASRGRGSDTQYF. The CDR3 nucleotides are TGTGCCAGCAGGGGTAGGGGGTCAGATACGCAGTATTTT. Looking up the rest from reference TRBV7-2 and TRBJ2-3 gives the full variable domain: GAGVSQSPSNKVTEKGKDVELRCDPISGHTALYWYRQSLGQGLEFLIYFQGNSAPDKSGLPSDRFSAERTGGSVSTLTIQRTQQEDSAVYLCASRGRGSDTQYFGPGTRLTVL.

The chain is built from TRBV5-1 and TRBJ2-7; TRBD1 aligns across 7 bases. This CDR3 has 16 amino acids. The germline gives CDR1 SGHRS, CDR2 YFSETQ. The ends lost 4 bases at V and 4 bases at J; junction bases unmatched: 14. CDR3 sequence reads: CASSQSTTGVNYEQYF. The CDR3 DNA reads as TGCGCCAGCAGCCAAAGTACCACAGGGGTAAATTACGAGCAGTACTTC.

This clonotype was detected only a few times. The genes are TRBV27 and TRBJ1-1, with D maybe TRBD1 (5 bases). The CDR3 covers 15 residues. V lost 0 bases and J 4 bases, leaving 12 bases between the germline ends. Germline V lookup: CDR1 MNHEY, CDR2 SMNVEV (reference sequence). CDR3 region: CASSLSRGDTTEAFF. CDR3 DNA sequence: TGTGCCAGCAGTTTATCTCGGGGGGATACCACTGAAGCTTTCTTT.

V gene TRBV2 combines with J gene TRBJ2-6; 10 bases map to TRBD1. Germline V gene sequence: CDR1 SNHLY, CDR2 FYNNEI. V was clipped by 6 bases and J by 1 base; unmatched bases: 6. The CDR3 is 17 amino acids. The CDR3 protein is CASRPPGQGSGANVLTF. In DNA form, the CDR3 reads TGTGCCAGCAGGCCTCCGGGACAGGGGTCTGGGGCCAACGTCCTGACTTTC.

The DNA for the CDR3 is TGTGCCAGCAGTACGAGCTCCTACAATGAGCAGTTCTTC. It yields the protein CASSTSSYNEQFF. The chain employs TRBV12-3 or TRBV12-4 and TRBJ2-1, with no clear D. The CDR3 spans 13 residues. Between the trimmed V and J ends, which lost 5 bases and 0 bases, there was a span of 5 bases.

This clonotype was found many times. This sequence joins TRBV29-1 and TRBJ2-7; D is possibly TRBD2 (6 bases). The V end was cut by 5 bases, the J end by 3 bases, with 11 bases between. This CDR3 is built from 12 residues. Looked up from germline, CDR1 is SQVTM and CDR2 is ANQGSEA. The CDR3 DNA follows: TGCAGCGTTTCCGCCGGGGGCTACGAGCAGTACTTC. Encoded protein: CSVSAGGYEQYF.

This CDR3 reads CASSHLMGDHGYTF. CDR3 sequence (DNA): TGTGCCAGCAGTCACCTTATGGGGGATCATGGCTACACCTTC. V is TRBV6-5 and J is TRBJ1-2, with D perhaps matching TRBD1 (5 bases). Germline lookup yields CDR1 MNHEY and CDR2 SVGAGI. Deletions cut 5 bases from V and 6 bases from J, with 16 bases between. The CDR3 is 14 residues long.

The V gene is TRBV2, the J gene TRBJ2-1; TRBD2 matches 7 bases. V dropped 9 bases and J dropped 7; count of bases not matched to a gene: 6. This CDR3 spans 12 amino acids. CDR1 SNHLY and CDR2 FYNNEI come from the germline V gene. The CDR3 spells CARGRAGNEQFF. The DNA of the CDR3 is TGTGCCAGGGGGAGGGCGGGGAATGAGCAGTTCTTC.

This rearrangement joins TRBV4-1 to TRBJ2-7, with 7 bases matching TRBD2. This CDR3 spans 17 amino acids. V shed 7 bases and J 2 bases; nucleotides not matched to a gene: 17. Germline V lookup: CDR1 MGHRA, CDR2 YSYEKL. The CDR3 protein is CASTPIPRTSGAYEQYF. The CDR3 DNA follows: TGCGCCAGCACCCCGATCCCCCGGACTAGTGGTGCCTACGAGCAGTACTTC.

In nucleotides, the CDR3 is TGTGCCATCAGTGAGTCTGTACTAGCGGGATACAATGAGCAGTTCTTC. The encoded protein is CAISESVLAGYNEQFF. This chain joins TRBV10-3 and TRBJ2-1; 10 nucleotides match TRBD2. The CDR3 consists of 16 residues. Per the germline V gene, CDR1 is ENHRY and CDR2 is SYGVKD. Germline trimming cut 0 bases from V and 4 bases from J; bases unmatched to any gene: 3.

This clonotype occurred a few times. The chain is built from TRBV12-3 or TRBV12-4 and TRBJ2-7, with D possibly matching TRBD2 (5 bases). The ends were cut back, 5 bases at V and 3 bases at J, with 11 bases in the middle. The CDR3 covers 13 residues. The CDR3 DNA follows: TGTGCCAGCAGTGGGCTAGCAGTCTACGAGCAGTACTTC. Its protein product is CASSGLAVYEQYF.

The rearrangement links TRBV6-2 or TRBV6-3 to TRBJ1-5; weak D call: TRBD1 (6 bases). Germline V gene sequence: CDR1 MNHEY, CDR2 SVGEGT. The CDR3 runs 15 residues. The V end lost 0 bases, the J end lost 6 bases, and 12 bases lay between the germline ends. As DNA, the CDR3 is TGTGCCAGCAGTTACTCCGCCAGGGGCGTTCAGCCCCAGCATTTT. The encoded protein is CASSYSARGVQPQHF.

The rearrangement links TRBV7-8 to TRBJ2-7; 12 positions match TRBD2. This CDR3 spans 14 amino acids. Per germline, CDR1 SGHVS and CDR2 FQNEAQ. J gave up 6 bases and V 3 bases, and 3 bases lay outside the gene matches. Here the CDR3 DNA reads TGTGCCAGCAGCTTGTGGACTAGCGGGATCGAGCAGTACTTC. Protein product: CASSLWTSGIEQYF. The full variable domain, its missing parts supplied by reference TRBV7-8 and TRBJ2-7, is GAGVSQSPRYKVAKRGQDVALRCDPISGHVSLFWYQQALGQGPEFLTYFQNEAQLDKSGLPSDRFFAERPEGSVSTLKIQRTQQEDSAVYLCASSLWTSGIEQYFGPGTRLTVT.

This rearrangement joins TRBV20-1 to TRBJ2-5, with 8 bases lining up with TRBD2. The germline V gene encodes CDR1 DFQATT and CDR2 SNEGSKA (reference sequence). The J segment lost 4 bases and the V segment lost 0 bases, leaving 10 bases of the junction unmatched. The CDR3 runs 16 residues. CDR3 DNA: TGCAGTGCTAGAGATTTTGCTAGCGGGTGGGGAGAGACCCAGTACTTC. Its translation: CSARDFASGWGETQYF.

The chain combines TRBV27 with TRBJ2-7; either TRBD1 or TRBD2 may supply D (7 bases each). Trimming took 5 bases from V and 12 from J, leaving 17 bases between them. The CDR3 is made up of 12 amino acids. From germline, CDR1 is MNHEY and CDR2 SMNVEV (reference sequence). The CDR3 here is CASSQAAGGAYF. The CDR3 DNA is TGTGCCAGCAGTCAAGCGGCAGGGGGGGCGTACTTC.

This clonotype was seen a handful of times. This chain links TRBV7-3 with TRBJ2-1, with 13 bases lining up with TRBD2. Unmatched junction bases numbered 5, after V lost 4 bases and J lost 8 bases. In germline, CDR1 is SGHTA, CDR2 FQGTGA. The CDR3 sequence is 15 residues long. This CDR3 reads CASSSLAGGIHEQFF. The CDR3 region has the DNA TGTGCCAGCAGCTCACTAGCGGGAGGGATCCATGAGCAGTTCTTC.

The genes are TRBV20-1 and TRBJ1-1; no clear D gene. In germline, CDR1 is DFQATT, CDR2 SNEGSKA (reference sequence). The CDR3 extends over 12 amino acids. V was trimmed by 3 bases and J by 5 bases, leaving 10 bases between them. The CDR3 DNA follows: TGCAGTGCTAGTCCCCTAGGGACTGAAGCTTTCTTT. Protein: CSASPLGTEAFF.